The present entry profiles one T cell receptor (beta chain) with its context. The antigen remains unidentified. MiXCR, run by TCRdb on the reads, gives a single entry per CDR3 protein. The sample comprises just over 300,000 distinct CDR3 sequences, roughly 15% of which are singletons, and 12% rests with the top ten. The sample belongs to a study of T cell repertoires in cytomegalovirus infection. Overall study findings and caveats: The ex vivo response was dominated by HLA-C-restricted CMV-specific TCR beta clonotypes. Adding up the frequency of public TCR beta families identified people who carried CMV plus the relevant HLA.

This CDR3 contains 14 residues. Per the germline V gene, CDR1 is KGHSH and CDR2 is LQKENI. Trimming removed 1 base at V and 4 bases at J, with 10 bases between. This clonotype originated in a human donor in good health (CMV status not recorded). Some clones in this sample may be carry-over from other donors' samples. Sequencing used PBMCs. The chain joins TRBV18 to TRBJ1-1, with a weak D call TRBD1 (6 bases). Written as DNA, the CDR3 is TGTGCCAGCTCACCACAGCGAGGGGGCACTGAAGCTTTCTTT. Protein sequence: CASSPQRGGTEAFF.